A selection of T cell receptor beta chains follows, all from one sample in a study of vaccination effects on CD4 cells after COVID-19. Assay used: immunoSEQ multiplex PCR; TCRdb lists only in-frame clones, some missing. The sample consists of 50,000 to 75,000 clones, approximately 72% of them appearing once. These receptors have no identified antigens. Here the sequenced sample was CD4+ T cells from PBMCs cultured without peptide, taken before COVID-19 vaccination. The receptors here all came from a human donor who had a prior SARS-CoV-2 infection. Each CDR3 is given with its conserved first and last residue. The order of the fields is J gene, clone size, V gene, D gene, CDR3 protein, CDR3 DNA. A D gene is named only where the DNA matches it firmly. The size field is filled for only some rows; it gives once, few, many or a size class.

>TRBJ2-1|.|TRBV6-4|.
CASSPEGGDYNEQFF
TGTGCCAGCAGTCCCGAGGGGGGCGATTACAATGAGCAGTTCTTC
>TRBJ1-1|.|TRBV6-5|.
CASSYTVGGTEAFF
TGTGCCAGCAGCTATACCGTCGGTGGCACTGAAGCTTTCTTT
>TRBJ2-1|.|TRBV4-3|.
CASSQDPRGVPREQFF
TGCGCCAGCAGCCAAGACCCCAGGGGCGTCCCGCGGGAGCAGTTCTTC
>TRBJ1-3|once|TRBV7-2|.
CASSLRWSTIYF
TGTGCCAGCAGCTTGAGGTGGAGCACCATATATTTT
>TRBJ2-1|.|TRBV7-6|TRBD2
CASSRGLAGYNEQFF
TGTGCCAGCAGCCGGGGACTAGCGGGTTACAATGAGCAGTTCTTC
>TRBJ2-2|.|TRBV7-9|TRBD2
CASSFWLAGDTGELFF
TGTGCCAGCAGCTTCTGGCTAGCGGGAGACACCGGGGAGCTGTTTTTT
>TRBJ2-7|.|TRBV7-2|.
CASSLVALSYEQYF
TGTGCCAGCAGCTTAGTCGCCCTATCCTACGAGCAGTACTTC
>TRBJ1-1|.|TRBV30|TRBD1
CAWSVNPWGTGDPEAFF
TGTGCCTGGAGTGTCAATCCTTGGGGGACAGGGGACCCTGAAGCTTTCTTT
>TRBJ2-3|.|TRBV29-1|.
CSVESRITDTQYF
TGCAGCGTTGAATCCAGGATCACAGATACGCAGTATTTT
>TRBJ2-1|once|TRBV6-2/TRBV6-3|.
CASSLSRGSGIYNEQFF
TGTGCCAGCAGTTTGAGTCGTGGTAGCGGCATCTACAATGAGCAGTTCTTC